This TCR beta chain was found in a study of T cell changes during pregnancy in multiple sclerosis. This clone was picked up a small number of times. Some clones are missing from TCRdb's copy, which holds only in-frame ones; the method was immunoSEQ multiplex PCR. The profile covers 25,000 to 40,000 clones, with 80% to 90% appearing a single time and around 10% taken by the ten largest. The TCR originated in a female donor with multiple sclerosis, enrolled in a pregnancy study. The specimen was CD8+ T cells from peripheral blood mononuclear cells, collected in the third trimester of pregnancy.

CDR3 nucleotides: TGCGCCAGCAGCTTGGCGGGGGGGTCTAATTCACCCCTCCACTTT. Translation gives CASSLAGGSNSPLHF. The chain links TRBV5-1 to TRBJ1-6, with D possibly TRBD1 on 5 matching bases. CDR1 SGHRS and CDR2 YFSETQ come from the germline V gene. V gave up 0 bases and J gave up 6 bases, with 10 bases separating them. The CDR3 extends over 15 amino acids.